This T cell receptor (beta chain) was found in a study of prognosis after radiotherapy for stage I lung cancer. Study results and limitations: In the expanded TCR clones, tumor specificity was not determined. Lower Shannon entropy after stereotactic body radiation therapy was observed in patients who went on to develop distant metastases.

This clonotype was recorded many times. Its antigen is not identified. Sample collection consisted of approximately 6.6 milliliters of peripheral blood drawn at each of two time points. Germline-derived CDR1 and CDR2 are SGHRS and YFSETQ. This CDR3 has 13 amino acids. V trimming: 3 bases; J trimming: 11 bases; junction bases outside the gene matches: 8. Amplification of the TCR beta CDR3 (from genomic DNA) was done by two-round multiplex PCR. Each TRBV and TRBJ gene had its own primer in the first PCR round. Universal primers were used in the second PCR round. Each CDR3 protein gets one entry after TCRdb re-called the multiplex PCR reads with MiXCR. The sample consists of about 16,000 distinct CDR3 sequences, less than 35% of them appearing once.

This sequence joins TRBV5-1 and TRBJ1-1; 9 positions agree with TRBD1. The sample was PBMCs, taken before or after stereotactic body radiation therapy (not recorded which). The clonotype originates from a donor over 45 with non-small cell lung cancer. Written as DNA, the CDR3 is TGCGCCAGCAGCTCGGACAGGGGAGGGCAGGCTTTCTTT. It encodes CASSSDRGGQAFF.